This T cell receptor (beta chain) was obtained from a study of cytomegalovirus exposure and HLA in healthy donors. Notes on the study in general: It was reported that the classifier diagnosed cytomegalovirus status with high specificity and sensitivity in both the original and validation cohorts.

The PCR ran on 60 Vbeta and 13 Jbeta primers. TCRdb's table, derived via immunoSEQ multiplex PCR, lists solely in-frame clones and lacks some. The sample includes 200,000 to 250,000 clones, over 65% seen only once; the top ten take over 0.55%. About this clone: Its antigen is currently unknown. At one of its ends the junction is not consistent with the germline gene, which may arise from a read error.

Germline values: CDR1 SNHLY, CDR2 FYNNEI. The CDR3 has 14 residues. This receptor was taken from a man aged 18 to 30 in good health and CMV-seronegative. This rearrangement joins TRBV2 to TRBJ2-1, with 7 bases aligning to TRBD1. Sequencing used PBMCs. CDR3 sequence reads: CASLLGQTYNEQLF. The CDR3 DNA is TGTGCCAGTTTACTGGGACAGACTTACAATGAGCAGCTCTTC.